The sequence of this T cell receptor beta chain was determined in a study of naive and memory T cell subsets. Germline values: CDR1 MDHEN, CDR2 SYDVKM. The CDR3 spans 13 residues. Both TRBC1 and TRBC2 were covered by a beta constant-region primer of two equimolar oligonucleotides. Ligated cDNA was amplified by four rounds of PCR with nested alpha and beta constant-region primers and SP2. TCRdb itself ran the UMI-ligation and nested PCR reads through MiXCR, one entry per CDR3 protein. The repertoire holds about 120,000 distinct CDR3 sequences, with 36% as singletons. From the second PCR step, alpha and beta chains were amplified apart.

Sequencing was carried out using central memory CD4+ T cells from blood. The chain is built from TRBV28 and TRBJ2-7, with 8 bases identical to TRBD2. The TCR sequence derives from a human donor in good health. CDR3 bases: TGTGCTACCCAGCGGGGGAAGGGTTACGAGCAGTACTTC. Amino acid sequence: CATQRGKGYEQYF. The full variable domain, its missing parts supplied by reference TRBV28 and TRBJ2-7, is DVKVTQSSRYLVKRTGEKVFLECVQDMDHENMFWYRQDPGLGLRLIYFSYDVKMKEKGDIPEGYSVSREKKERFSLILESASTNQTSMYLCATQRGKGYEQYFGPGTRLTVT.